This T cell receptor (beta chain) was captured by sequencing in a study of blood T cell repertoires in COVID-19. Across the study: Sample material is recorded as cDNA or gDNA derived from T cells, B-cell-depleted T cells, or PBMCs.

CDR1 and CDR2 from the germline V gene are SQVTM and ANQGSEA. Trimming left V 5 bases short and J 3 bases short, with 10 bases between. There are 12 residues in the CDR3. TCRdb's copy holds only in-frame clones and misses some; the assay was immunoSEQ multiplex PCR. The sample lists over 200,000 clones, approximately 84% occurring once. Sequenced input: peripheral blood. The chain is built from TRBV29-1 and TRBJ1-2; D not certain. The source of this sequence is a man aged 40-55 years with active or convalescent COVID-19. This chain's CDR3 is CSVIRGDYGYTF. CDR3 nucleotide sequence: TGCAGCGTTATTAGAGGCGACTATGGCTACACCTTC.